What follows describes a single T cell receptor beta chain. The record originates from a study of OX40 agonist ivuxolimab in advanced cancers. TCRdb keeps only in-frame clones here, not all; method: immunoSEQ multiplex PCR. The repertoire holds tens of thousands of clones, with 80% to 90% as singletons. Trimming removed 1 base from V and 5 bases from J, with 17 bases in between. Germline V gene data show CDR1 as SQVTM and CDR2 as ANQGSEA. CDR3 length: 15 amino acids. The sequence derives from an adult with an advanced solid tumor such as melanoma, head and neck, liver or kidney cancer. The sample consisted of CD4+ or CD8+ T cells sorted from blood, taken in a trial of the OX40 agonist ivuxolimab. The chain links TRBV29-1 to TRBJ1-1; D is possibly TRBD1 (5 bases). The CDR3 sequence is CSVEGGRGGQTEAFF. CDR3 DNA: TGCAGCGTTGAAGGCGGTAGGGGTGGACAAACTGAAGCTTTCTTT.